One and the same sample provided the 3 T cell receptor beta chains below, sequenced in a study of blood T cell repertoires in COVID-19. The table came from immunoSEQ multiplex PCR; TCRdb's copy has only in-frame clones and leaves some out. The data show 90,000 to 120,000 clones, roughly 88% seen once. Sequencing used peripheral blood. Source of these receptors: a human donor in a cohort sampled during active COVID-19.

This chain connects TRBV24-1 to TRBJ2-1; a possible D gene is TRBD2 (5 bases). The germline V gene has CDR1 KGHDR and CDR2 SFDVKD. V was trimmed by 8 bases and J by 4 bases, leaving 11 bases between them. The CDR3 runs to 13 residues. CDR3 sequence: CATTSSDYNEQFF. DNA of the CDR3: TGTGCCACCACTAGCTCTGATTACAATGAGCAGTTCTTC.

The rearrangement links TRBV18 to TRBJ1-1, with 7 positions matching TRBD1. V gave up 0 bases and J gave up 0 bases; unmatched junction bases: 22. CDR1 KGHSH and CDR2 LQKENI come from the germline V gene. The CDR3 is 22 amino acids. The CDR3 bases are TGTGCCAGCTCACCACCGATAATTGGGACAGTCGGGGACAGAGGGTTGAACACTGAAGCTTTCTTT. This codes for CASSPPIIGTVGDRGLNTEAFF.

This chain joins TRBV5-1 and TRBJ2-5; perhaps TRBD2 as D (5 bases). This CDR3 is built from 14 residues. The germline V and J ends were trimmed by 4 bases and 2 bases, with 12 bases remaining between them. CDR1 and CDR2 (germline): SGHRS, YFSETQ. In DNA, the CDR3 is TGCGCCAGCAGCCGGACCGGCGGGCAAGAGACCCAGTACTTC. As protein: CASSRTGGQETQYF.